The subject of this entry is one TCR delta chain. The antigen is undetermined. Per germline, CDR1 TSWWSYY and CDR2 QGS. V lost 3 bases and J lost 0; bases outside the gene matches: 12. The CDR3 extends over 19 amino acids. Purity of the sorted Vdelta1+ thymocytes ranged from 98% to 99.6%. The sample is drawn from a study of Vδ1+ human thymocytes. General study findings and limits: Donors shared many TRG clonotypes but few TRD clonotypes. Despite high sort purity, about a fifth of thymic T cell receptor delta sequences were Vdelta2. Thymic TRG and TRD repertoires appeared highly polyclonal, with Gaussian CDR3 length distributions.

Extracted RNA was reverse transcribed into cDNA. The CDR3 regions were amplified by multiplex PCR from V-gene primers to a constant-region primer. TCRdb redid the clone calls on the multiplex PCR reads with CATT. Of around 76,000 delta-chain clones in the sample, 30% to 40% are singletons; the top ten hold roughly 0.26%. Input material: Vdelta1+ gamma-delta thymocytes from the thymus. The sample's subset: FACS-sorted CD3+ TCRalphabeta- TCRVdelta1+ TCRVdelta2- thymocytes. J is TRDJ1 and V is TRDV1, with 11 bases lining up with TRDD3. This clonotype was sampled from a boy under three years old who had congenital heart surgery. CDR3 sequence reads: CALGEPRRMGDTYTDKLIF. The CDR3 nucleotides read TGTGCTCTTGGGGAGCCCCGAAGAATGGGGGATACGTACACCGATAAACTCATCTTT.